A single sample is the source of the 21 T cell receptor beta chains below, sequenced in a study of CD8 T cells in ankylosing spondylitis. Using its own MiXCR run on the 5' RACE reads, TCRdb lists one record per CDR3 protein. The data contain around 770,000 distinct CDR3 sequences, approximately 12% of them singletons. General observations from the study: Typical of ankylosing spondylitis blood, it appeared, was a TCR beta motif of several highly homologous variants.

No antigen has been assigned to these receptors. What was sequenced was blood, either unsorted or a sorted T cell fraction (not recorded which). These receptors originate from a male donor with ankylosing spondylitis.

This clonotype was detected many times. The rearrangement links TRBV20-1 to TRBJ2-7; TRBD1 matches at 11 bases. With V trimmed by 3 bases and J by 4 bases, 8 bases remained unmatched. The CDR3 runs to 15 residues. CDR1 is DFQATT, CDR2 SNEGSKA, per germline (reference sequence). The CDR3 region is CSARAPGTGGYEQYF. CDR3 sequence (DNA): TGCAGTGCTAGGGCACCCGGGACAGGGGGTTACGAGCAGTACTTC.

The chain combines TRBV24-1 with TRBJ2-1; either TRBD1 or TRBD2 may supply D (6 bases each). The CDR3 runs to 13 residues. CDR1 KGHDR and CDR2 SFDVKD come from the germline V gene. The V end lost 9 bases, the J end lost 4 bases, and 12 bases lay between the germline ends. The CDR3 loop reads CATAGQLYNEQFF. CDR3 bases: TGTGCCACCGCGGGACAACTTTACAATGAGCAGTTCTTC.

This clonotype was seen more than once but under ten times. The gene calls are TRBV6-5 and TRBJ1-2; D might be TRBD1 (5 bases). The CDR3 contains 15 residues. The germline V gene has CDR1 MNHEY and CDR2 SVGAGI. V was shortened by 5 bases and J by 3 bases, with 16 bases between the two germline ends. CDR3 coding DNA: TGTGCCAGCAGTATTCGACAGCCGGGGGACTATGGCTACACCTTC. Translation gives CASSIRQPGDYGYTF.

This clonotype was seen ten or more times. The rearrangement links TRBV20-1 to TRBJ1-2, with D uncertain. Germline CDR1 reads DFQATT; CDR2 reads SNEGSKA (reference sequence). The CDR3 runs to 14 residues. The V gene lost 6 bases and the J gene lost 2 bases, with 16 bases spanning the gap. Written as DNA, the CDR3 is TGCAGTGCAATACAGATCATACAAAACTATGGCTACACCTTC. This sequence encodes CSAIQIIQNYGYTF.

The CDR3 nucleotides read TGTGCCAGCAGCGTAGCCATTGAGGCTGAAGCTTTCTTT. This encodes CASSVAIEAEAFF. V gene TRBV9 combines with J gene TRBJ1-1; D unclear. The length of the CDR3 is 13 residues. Germline CDR1 reads SGDLS; CDR2 reads YYNGEE. Trimming stripped 0 bases from V and 6 bases from J, with 9 bases between.

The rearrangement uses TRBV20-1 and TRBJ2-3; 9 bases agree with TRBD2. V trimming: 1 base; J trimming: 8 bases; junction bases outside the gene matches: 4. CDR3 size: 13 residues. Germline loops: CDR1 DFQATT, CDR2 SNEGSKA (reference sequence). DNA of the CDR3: TGCAGTGCTAGAGGAGCGGGAGGATCTACGCAGTATTTT. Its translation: CSARGAGGSTQYF.

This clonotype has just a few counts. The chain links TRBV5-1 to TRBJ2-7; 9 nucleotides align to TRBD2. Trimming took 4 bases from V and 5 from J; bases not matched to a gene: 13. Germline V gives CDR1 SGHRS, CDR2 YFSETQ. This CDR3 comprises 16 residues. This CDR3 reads CASSPLFRGGGNEQYF. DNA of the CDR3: TGCGCCAGCAGCCCCTTATTCCGCGGGGGGGGCAACGAGCAGTACTTC.

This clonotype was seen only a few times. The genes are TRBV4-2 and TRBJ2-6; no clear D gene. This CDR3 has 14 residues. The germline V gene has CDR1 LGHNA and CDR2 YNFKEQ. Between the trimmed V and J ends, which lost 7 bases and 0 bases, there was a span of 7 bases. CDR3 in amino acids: CASTDRSGANVLTF. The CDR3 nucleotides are TGTGCCAGCACCGACCGCTCTGGGGCCAACGTCCTGACTTTC.

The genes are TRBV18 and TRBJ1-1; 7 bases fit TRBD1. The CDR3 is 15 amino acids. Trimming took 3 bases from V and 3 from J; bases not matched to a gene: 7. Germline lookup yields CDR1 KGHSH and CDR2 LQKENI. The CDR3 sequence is CASSPRITGDTEAFF. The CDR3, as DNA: TGTGCCAGCTCACCTCGAATTACAGGGGACACTGAAGCTTTCTTT.

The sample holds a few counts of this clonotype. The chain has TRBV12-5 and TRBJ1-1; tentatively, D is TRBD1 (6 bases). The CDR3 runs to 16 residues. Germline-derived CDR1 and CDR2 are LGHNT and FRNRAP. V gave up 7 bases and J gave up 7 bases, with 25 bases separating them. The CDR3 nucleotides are TGTGCTAGTGTTATTCCCGTATGGGGGCGGCGGGTTGAAGCTTTCTTT. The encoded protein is CASVIPVWGRRVEAFF.

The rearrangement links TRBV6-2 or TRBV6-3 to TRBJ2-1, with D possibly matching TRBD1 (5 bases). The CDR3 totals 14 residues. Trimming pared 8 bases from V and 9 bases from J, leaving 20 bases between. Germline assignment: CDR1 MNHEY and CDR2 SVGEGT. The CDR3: CASARTRVFGEQFF. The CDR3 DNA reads TGTGCCAGCGCAAGAACCAGGGTTTTTGGTGAGCAGTTCTTC.

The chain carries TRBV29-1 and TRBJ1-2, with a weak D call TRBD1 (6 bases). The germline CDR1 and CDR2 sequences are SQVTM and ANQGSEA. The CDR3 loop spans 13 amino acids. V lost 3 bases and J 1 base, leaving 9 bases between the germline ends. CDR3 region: CSVETGYNYGYTF. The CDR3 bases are TGCAGCGTTGAGACAGGCTATAACTATGGCTACACCTTC.

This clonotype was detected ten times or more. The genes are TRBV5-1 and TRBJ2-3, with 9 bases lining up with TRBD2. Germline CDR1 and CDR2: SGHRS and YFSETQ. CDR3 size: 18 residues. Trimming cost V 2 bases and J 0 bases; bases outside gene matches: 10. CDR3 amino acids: CASSLTTGTSFSTDTQYF. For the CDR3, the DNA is TGCGCCAGCAGCTTAACAACCGGGACTAGCTTTAGCACAGATACGCAGTATTTT.

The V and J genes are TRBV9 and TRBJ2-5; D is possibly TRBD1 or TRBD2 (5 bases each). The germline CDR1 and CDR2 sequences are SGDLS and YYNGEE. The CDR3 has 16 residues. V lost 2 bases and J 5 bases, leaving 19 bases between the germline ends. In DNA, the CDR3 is TGTGCCAGCAGCGTCGGAATTCGTTCGGGGCAGGAGACCCAGTACTTC. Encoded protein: CASSVGIRSGQETQYF.

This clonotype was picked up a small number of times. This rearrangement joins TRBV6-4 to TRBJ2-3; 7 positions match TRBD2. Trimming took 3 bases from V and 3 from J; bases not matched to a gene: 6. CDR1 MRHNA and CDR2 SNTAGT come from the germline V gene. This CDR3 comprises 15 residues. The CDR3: CASSDYGRRTDTQYF. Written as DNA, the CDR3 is TGTGCCAGCAGTGATTACGGGAGGAGGACAGATACGCAGTATTTT.

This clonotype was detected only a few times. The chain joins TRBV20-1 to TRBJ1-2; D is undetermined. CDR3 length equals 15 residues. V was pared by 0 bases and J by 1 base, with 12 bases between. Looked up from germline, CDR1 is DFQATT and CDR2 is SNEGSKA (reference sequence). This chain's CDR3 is CSARDRGRLNYGYTF. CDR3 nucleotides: TGCAGTGCTAGAGATCGAGGCAGGCTTAACTATGGCTACACCTTC.

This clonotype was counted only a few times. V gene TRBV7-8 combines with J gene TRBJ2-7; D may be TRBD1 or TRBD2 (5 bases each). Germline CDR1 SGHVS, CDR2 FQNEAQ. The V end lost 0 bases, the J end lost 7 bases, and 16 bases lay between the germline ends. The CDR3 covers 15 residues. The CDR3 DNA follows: TGTGCCAGCAGCTTAGCCAGAGGGGACCGGGGAGAGCAGTACTTC. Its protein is CASSLARGDRGEQYF. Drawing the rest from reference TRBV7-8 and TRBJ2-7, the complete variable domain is GAGVSQSPRYKVAKRGQDVALRCDPISGHVSLFWYQQALGQGPEFLTYFQNEAQLDKSGLPSDRFFAERPEGSVSTLKIQRTQQEDSAVYLCASSLARGDRGEQYFGPGTRLTVT.

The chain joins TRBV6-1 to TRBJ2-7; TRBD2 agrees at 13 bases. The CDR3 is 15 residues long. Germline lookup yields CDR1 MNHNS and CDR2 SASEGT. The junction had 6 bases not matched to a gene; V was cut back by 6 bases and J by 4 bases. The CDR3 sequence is CASSTLAGGLYEQYF. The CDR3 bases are TGTGCCAGCAGCACACTAGCGGGGGGGTTATACGAGCAGTACTTC.

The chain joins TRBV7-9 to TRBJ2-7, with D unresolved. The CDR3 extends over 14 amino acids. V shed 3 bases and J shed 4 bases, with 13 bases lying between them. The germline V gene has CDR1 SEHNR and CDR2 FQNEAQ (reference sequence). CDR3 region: CASSFHGVIYEQYF. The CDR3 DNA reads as TGTGCCAGCAGCTTCCACGGAGTTATTTACGAGCAGTACTTC.

CDR3 nucleotides: TGTGCCAGCAGCGTAGGGACAGGGGCTGGAAACACCATATATTTT. Translating gives CASSVGTGAGNTIYF. The genes are TRBV9 and TRBJ1-3; TRBD1 matches at 9 bases. The CDR3 runs to 15 residues. Unmatched junction bases numbered 0, after V lost 0 bases and J lost 2 bases. Germline CDR1 SGDLS, CDR2 YYNGEE.

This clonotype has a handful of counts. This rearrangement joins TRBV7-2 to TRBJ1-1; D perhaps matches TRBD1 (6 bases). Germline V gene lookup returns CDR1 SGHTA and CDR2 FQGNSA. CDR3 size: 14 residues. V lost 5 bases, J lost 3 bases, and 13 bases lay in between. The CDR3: CASSPIQGYTEAFF. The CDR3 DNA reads TGTGCCAGCAGCCCGATACAGGGATACACTGAAGCTTTCTTT.